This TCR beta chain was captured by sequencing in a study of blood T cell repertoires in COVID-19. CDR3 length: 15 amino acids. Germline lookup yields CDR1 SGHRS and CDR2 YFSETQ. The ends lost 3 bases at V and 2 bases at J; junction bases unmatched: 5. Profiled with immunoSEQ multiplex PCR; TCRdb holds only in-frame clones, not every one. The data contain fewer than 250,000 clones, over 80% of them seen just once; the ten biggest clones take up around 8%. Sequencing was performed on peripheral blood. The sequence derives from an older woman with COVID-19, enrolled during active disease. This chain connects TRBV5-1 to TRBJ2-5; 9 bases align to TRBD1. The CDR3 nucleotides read TGCGCCAGCAGCTGGGGACAGGGTAGACAAGAGACCCAGTACTTC. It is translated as CASSWGQGRQETQYF.